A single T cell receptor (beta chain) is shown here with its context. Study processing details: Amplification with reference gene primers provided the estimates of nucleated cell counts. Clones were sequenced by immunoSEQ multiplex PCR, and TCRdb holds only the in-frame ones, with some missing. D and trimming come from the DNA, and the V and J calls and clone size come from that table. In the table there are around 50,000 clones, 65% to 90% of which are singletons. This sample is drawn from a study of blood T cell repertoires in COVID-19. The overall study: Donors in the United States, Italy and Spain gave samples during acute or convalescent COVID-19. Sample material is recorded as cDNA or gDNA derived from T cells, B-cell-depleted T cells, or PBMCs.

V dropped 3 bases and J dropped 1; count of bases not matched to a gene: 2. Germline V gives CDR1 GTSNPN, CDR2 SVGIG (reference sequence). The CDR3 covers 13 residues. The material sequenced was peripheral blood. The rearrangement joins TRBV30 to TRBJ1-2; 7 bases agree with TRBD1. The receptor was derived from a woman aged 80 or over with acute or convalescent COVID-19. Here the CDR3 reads CAWSRDSNYGYTF. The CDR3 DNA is TGTGCCTGGAGCCGGGACAGTAACTATGGCTACACCTTC.